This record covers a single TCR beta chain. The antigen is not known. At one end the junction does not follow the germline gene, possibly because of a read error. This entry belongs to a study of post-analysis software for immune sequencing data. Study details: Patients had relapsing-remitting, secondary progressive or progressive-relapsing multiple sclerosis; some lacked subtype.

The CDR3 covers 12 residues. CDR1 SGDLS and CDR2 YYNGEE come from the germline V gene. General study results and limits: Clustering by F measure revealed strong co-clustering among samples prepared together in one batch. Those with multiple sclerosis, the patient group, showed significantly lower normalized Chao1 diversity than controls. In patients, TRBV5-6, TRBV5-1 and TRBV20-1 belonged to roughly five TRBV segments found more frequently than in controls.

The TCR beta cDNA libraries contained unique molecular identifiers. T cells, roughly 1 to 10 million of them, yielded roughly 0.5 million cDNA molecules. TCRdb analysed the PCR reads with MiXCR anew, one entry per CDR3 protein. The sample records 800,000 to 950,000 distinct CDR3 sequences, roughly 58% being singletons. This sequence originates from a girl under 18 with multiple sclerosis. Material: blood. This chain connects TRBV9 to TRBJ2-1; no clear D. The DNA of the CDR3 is TGTGCCAGCAGCCCTTCCTGCAATGAGCAGTTCTTC. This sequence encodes CASSPSCNEQFF.